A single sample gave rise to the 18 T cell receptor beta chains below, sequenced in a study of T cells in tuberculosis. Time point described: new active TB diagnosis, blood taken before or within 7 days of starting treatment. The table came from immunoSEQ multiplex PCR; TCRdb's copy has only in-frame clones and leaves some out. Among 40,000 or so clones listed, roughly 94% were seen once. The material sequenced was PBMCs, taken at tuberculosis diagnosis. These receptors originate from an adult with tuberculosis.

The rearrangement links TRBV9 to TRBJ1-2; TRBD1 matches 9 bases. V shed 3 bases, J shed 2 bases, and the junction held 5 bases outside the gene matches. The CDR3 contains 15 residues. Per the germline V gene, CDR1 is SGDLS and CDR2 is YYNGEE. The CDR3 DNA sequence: TGTGCCAGCAGCGGGGGACAGGGAAAAAACTATGGCTACACCTTC. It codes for CASSGGQGKNYGYTF.

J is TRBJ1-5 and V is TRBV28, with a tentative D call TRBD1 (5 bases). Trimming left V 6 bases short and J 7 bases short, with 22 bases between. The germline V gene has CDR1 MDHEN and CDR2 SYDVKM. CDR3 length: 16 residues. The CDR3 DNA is TGTGCCAGCAGCCCTAGAGGCGGGGGGTTCGTACAGCCCCAGCATTTT. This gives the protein CASSPRGGGFVQPQHF.

CDR3 sequence reads: CASRAFNLEKLFF. In nucleotides, the CDR3 is TGTGCCAGCAGAGCGTTCAATTTGGAAAAACTGTTTTTT. The chain uses TRBV6-5 and TRBJ1-4; D unresolved. Germline CDR1 MNHEY, CDR2 SVGAGI. V lost 6 bases, J lost 8 bases, and 13 bases lay in between. The CDR3 loop spans 13 amino acids.

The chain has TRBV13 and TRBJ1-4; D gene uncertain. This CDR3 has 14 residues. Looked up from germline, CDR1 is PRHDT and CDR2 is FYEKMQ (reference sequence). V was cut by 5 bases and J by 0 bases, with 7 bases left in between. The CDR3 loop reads CASSARATNEKLFF. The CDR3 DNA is TGTGCCAGCAGCGCGAGAGCAACTAATGAAAAACTGTTTTTT.

The CDR3 spells CSVDTGRNTEAFF. CDR3 DNA sequence: TGCAGCGTTGACACAGGGAGGAACACTGAAGCTTTCTTT. This rearrangement joins TRBV29-1 to TRBJ1-1; D is perhaps TRBD1 (6 bases). This CDR3 region has 13 residues. V shed 3 bases and J shed 1 base, with 9 bases lying between them. The germline V gene has CDR1 SQVTM and CDR2 ANQGSEA.

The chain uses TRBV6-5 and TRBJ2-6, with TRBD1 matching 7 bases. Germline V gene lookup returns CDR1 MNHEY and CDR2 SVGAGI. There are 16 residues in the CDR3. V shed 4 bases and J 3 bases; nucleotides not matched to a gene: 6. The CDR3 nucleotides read TGTGCCAGCAGTTTCGTACAGGGGAGTGGGGCCAACGTCCTGACTTTC. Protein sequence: CASSFVQGSGANVLTF.

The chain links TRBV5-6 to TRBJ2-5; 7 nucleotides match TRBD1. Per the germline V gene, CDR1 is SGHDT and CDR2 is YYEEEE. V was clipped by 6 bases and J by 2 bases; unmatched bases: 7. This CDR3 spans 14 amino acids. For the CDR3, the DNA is TGTGCCAGCATCACATCGGGACAGCAAGAGACCCAGTACTTC. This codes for CASITSGQQETQYF.

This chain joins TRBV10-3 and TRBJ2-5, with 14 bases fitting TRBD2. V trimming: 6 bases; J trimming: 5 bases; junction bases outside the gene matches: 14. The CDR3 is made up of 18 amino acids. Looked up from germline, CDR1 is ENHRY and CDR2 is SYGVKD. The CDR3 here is CAISDSGTSGGQRETQYF. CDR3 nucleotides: TGTGCCATCAGCGACTCCGGGACTAGCGGGGGCCAACGCGAGACCCAGTACTTC.

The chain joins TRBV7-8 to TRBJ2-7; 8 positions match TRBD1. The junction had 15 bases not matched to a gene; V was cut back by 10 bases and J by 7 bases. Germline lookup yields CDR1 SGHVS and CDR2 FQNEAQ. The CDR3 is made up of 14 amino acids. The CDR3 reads CATRPGLTGGEQYF. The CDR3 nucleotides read TGTGCCACCAGGCCGGGCCTCACAGGGGGTGAGCAGTACTTC.

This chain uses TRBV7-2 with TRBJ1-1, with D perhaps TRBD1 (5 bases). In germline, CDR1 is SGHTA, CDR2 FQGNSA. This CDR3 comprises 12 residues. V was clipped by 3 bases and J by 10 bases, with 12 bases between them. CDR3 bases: TGTGCCAGCAGCTTGTCATTGCAGGGAGCTTTCTTT. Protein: CASSLSLQGAFF.

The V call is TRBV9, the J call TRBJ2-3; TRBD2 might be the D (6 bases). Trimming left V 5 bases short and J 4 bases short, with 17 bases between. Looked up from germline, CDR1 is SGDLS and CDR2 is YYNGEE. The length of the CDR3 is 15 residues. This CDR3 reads CASSPTEGDPDTQYF. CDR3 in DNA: TGTGCCAGCAGTCCCACGGAGGGAGATCCAGATACGCAGTATTTT.

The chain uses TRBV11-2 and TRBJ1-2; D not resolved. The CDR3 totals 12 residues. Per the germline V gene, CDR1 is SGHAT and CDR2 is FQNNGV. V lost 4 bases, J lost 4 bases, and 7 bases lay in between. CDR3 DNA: TGTGCCAGCAGCTCGGGGATCTATGGCTACACCTTC. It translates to CASSSGIYGYTF.

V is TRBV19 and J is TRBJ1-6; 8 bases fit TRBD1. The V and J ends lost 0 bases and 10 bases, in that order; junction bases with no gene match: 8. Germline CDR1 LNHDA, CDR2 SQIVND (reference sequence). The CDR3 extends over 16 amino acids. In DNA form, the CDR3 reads TGTGCCAGTAGTATAGATCTCAGGACAGGGATCTCACCCCTCCACTTT. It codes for CASSIDLRTGISPLHF.

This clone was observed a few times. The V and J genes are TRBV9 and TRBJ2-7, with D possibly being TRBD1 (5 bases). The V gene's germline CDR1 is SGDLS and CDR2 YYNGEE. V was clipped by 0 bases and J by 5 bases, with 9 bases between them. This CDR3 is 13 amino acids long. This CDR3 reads CASSVGQTDEQYF. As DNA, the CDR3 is TGTGCCAGCAGCGTAGGACAGACCGACGAGCAGTACTTC.

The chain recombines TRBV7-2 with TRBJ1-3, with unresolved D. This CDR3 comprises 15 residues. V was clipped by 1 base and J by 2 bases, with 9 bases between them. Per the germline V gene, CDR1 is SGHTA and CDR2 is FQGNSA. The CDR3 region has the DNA TGTGCCAGCAGCTTAGTGTCGGGAACTGGAAACACCATATATTTT. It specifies CASSLVSGTGNTIYF.

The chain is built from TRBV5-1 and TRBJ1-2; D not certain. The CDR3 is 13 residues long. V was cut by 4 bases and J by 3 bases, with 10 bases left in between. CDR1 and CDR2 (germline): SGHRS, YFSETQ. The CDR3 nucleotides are TGCGCCAGCAGCCCGTCGTCGGACTATGGCTACACCTTC. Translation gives CASSPSSDYGYTF.

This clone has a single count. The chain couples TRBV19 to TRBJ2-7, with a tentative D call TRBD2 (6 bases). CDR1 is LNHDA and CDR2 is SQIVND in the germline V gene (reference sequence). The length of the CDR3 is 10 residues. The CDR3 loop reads CAAGSYEQYF. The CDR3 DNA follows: TGTGCTGCGGGGAGCTACGAGCAGTACTTC.

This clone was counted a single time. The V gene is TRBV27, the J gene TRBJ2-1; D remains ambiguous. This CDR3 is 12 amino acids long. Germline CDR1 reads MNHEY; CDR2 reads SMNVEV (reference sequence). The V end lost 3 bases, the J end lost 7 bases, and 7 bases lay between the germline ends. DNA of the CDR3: TGTGCCAGCAGTTTCGGCAGGAATGAGCAGTTCTTC. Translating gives CASSFGRNEQFF.